This T cell receptor beta chain stems from a study of T cells in Graves' hyperthyroidism and ophthalmopathy (dated by TCRdb to the late 2010s). Regarding the research as a whole: Peripheral blood was sampled at the time of initial diagnosis, prior to any treatment. In roughly six Graves' hyperthyroidism patients, the study also compared T-cell repertoires from thyroid tissue with T-cell repertoires from blood. Once sampling was done, hyperthyroidism patients were given methimazole at a starting dose of 30 mg daily, whereas ophthalmopathy patients were given high-dose intravenous methylprednisolone. Whether ophthalmopathy could be predicted prospectively was tested in an independent validation cohort made up of about 20 hyperthyroidism patients plus 17 patients who later progressed to ophthalmopathy. The 100 discovery patients were randomly divided into training and test sets at a 7:3 ratio. A discovery cohort of about a hundred patients, fewer than 50 with Graves' ophthalmopathy and about 58 with stable Graves' hyperthyroidism, was used to find distinguishing TCR V-J signatures. TCR Vbeta CDR3 sequencing of around 130 peripheral blood samples (more than 40 ophthalmopathy, 75 hyperthyroidism and approximately 17 progressor patients) is reported in the paper. Study-wide conclusions, independent of this receptor: No statistical method was used to set the sample size in advance, and investigators knew the group allocation. In validation, the model predicted progression to ophthalmopathy a median of roughly 6.5 months before onset, with approximately 68% sensitivity and about 72% specificity. Most expanded thyroid clonotypes (frequency above 0.001) were also detected in blood, suggesting blood repertoires may reflect thyroid immune responses. A model built on a 13 V-J signature distinguished ophthalmopathy from stable hyperthyroidism, reaching roughly 88% sensitivity and about 81% specificity in cross-validation and 80%/75% in testing.

CDR1 and CDR2, per the germline V gene, are SGHDN and FVKESK. The CDR3, from cysteine to phenylalanine, totals 16 residues. Of the read, only the CDR3 DNA is kept; its 48 bases are in frame from base 1. V drops 1 base and J drops 0 bases, leaving 13 bases in between. Graves' hyperthyroidism was defined as stable when no progression to ophthalmopathy occurred over 18 months of follow-up. The hyperthyroidism patients were between 18 and 65 years old and newly diagnosed, with a disease duration of less than 2 months. The study excluded patients with uncontrolled infections, other autoimmune diseases, pregnancy or lactation. Clinical symptoms, serum thyroxine and TRAb, thyroid ultrasound, and orbital computed tomography formed the basis for the diagnoses. Ficoll-Paque density gradient centrifugation was used to isolate PBMCs from around 10 ml of fresh peripheral blood. Total RNA was extracted with Trizol reagent, and quality was checked on an Agilent 2100 Bioanalyzer.

The TCR beta CDR3 regions were amplified from RNA transcripts. The first round of RT-PCR for the TCR CDR3 was performed with the HTBI primer set and the Qiagen OneStep RT-PCR kit. Libraries were constructed in a second round of multiplex PCR, after which size selection and purification were carried out. Sequencing of the libraries was done on an Illumina HiSeq2000 using paired-end 100 bp reads. Per the original workflow: Raw data were processed with SOAPnuke, discarding reads with adapters, uncalled bases, mean Phred below 15, or no exact constant-primer or identifier match. High-quality paired reads were merged using COPE v1.2.5, and each unique nucleotide sequence was defined as a clonotype. MiTCR v1.1 was used to align clonotypes to the IMGT TRBV, TRBD and TRBJ reference segments. Only V-J combinations with frequency above 0.0001, covering about 99% of repertoires, were analysed. A TCS score was defined as the ratio between F50 (clonal expansion) and ExV (chaos), using BLOSUM62-based TCRdist between CDR3 peptides within each V-J. Welch's t-statistics and random forest reduced several hundred V-J features to fewer than 15, which were used in a naive Bayes classifier (R e1071). TCRdb reprocessing: public reads trimmed at Q25 with fastp, clones called with MiXCR, in-frame beta chains kept. Rows are unified per CDR3 protein, each entry keeping the most common DNA and genes. V and J calls and clone size were set by TCRdb, not the authors. This sample comprises under 650,000 distinct CDR3 sequences, around 15% of them detected only once. The top ten clones comprise 3.5% to 4% of the sample.

This clonotype was seen more than once but under ten times. The clone's antigen remains unknown. No much larger clone is present one base from it, and per-base qualities are unavailable. The chain employs TRBV14 and TRBJ2-7; the D gene could be either TRBD1 or TRBD2, each agreeing at 5 bases. Sequenced sample: blood. The clonotype comes from a woman younger than 45 with Graves' hyperthyroidism. The CDR3 amino acid sequence is: CASSQGWGSTSYEQYF. The sequence in DNA is TGTGCCAGCAGCCAAGGATGGGGGTCAACCTCCTACGAGCAGTACTTC. The CDR3 plus the reference TRBV14 and TRBJ2-7 genes for the other parts give the full variable domain: EAGVTQFPSHSVIEKGQTVTLRCDPISGHDNLYWYRRVMGKEIKFLLHFVKESKQDESGMPNNRFLAERTGGTYSTLKVQPAELEDSGVYFCASSQGWGSTSYEQYFGPGTRLTVT.